Below are 19 T cell receptor beta chains sequenced from a single sample in a study of memory CD4+ T cells and cytomegalovirus serostatus. The sort gate was single viable CD3+CD4+CD8-CD45RO+ cells for memory CD4+ T cells. Data came from immunoSEQ multiplex PCR; TCRdb stores just in-frame clones and leaves some out. This sample yields some 58,000 clones, of which 75% to 80% are seen a single time; around 0.81% belongs to the top ten. Sample: memory CD4+ T cells from blood. The source of these receptors is an adult in good health and CMV-seronegative.

There are a few counts of this clone. The chain carries TRBV5-1 and TRBJ2-7, with 9 bases aligning to TRBD1. The germline CDR1 and CDR2 sequences are SGHRS and YFSETQ. The length of the CDR3 is 15 residues. V lost 0 bases, J lost 2 bases, and 3 bases stayed unmatched. CDR3 nucleotide sequence: TGCGCCAGCAGCTTGGCGGGACAGGGAACCTACGAGCAGTACTTC. Amino acids: CASSLAGQGTYEQYF.

The chain combines TRBV7-2 with TRBJ2-2; 7 nucleotides line up with TRBD1. From germline, CDR1 is SGHTA and CDR2 FQGNSA. Trimming cost V 1 base and J 6 bases; bases outside gene matches: 5. The CDR3 length is 15 residues. The CDR3 reads CASSLGQGSSGELFF. In DNA, the CDR3 is TGTGCCAGCAGCTTAGGACAGGGTTCGTCCGGGGAGCTGTTTTTT.

The chain uses TRBV28 and TRBJ1-4; no reliable D call. CDR3 length equals 13 residues. Germline V lookup: CDR1 MDHEN, CDR2 SYDVKM. Trimming shortened V by 2 bases and J by 5 bases, and 6 bases separated the two germline ends. This chain's CDR3 is CASSLGQNEKLFF. CDR3 nucleotide sequence: TGTGCCAGCAGTTTAGGGCAAAATGAAAAACTGTTTTTT.

The sample holds one count of this clone. The rearrangement links TRBV5-1 to TRBJ1-5, with TRBD1 identical over 7 bases. The J segment lost 5 bases and the V segment lost 0 bases, leaving 8 bases of the junction unmatched. Germline loops: CDR1 SGHRS, CDR2 YFSETQ. The CDR3 extends over 16 amino acids. CDR3 in amino acids: CASSLGLGGEDQPQHF. The CDR3 region has the DNA TGCGCCAGCAGCTTGGGATTAGGGGGCGAGGATCAGCCCCAGCATTTT.

This clone was seen only a few times. The V and J genes are TRBV2 and TRBJ1-5; 8 nucleotides align to TRBD1. The CDR3 extends over 14 amino acids. The germline V gene has CDR1 SNHLY and CDR2 FYNNEI. Trimming cost V 6 bases and J 5 bases; bases outside gene matches: 6. Here the CDR3 DNA reads TGTGCCAGCAGAGACAGGGGCGTAGATCAGCCCCAGCATTTT. Translated: CASRDRGVDQPQHF.

This chain uses TRBV5-1 with TRBJ2-1; 12 nucleotides align to TRBD2. Germline V gene lookup returns CDR1 SGHRS and CDR2 YFSETQ. CDR3 length equals 14 residues. Germline trimming cut 5 bases from V and 8 bases from J; bases unmatched to any gene: 5. CDR3 in amino acids: CASRRLAGVDEQFF. DNA for the CDR3: TGCGCCAGCAGACGACTAGCGGGAGTAGATGAGCAGTTCTTC.

This rearrangement joins TRBV9 to TRBJ2-7; 7 bases line up with TRBD1. V lost 3 bases to trimming and J lost 1 base; unmatched junction nucleotides: 7. The CDR3 is made up of 15 amino acids. CDR1 is SGDLS and CDR2 is YYNGEE in the germline V gene. The CDR3 loop is CASSETVGQSYEQYF. The CDR3 region has the DNA TGTGCCAGCAGCGAGACAGTGGGACAGTCCTACGAGCAGTACTTC.

This clone appeared once. This chain links TRBV9 with TRBJ1-4; 7 bases align to TRBD1. CDR1 is SGDLS, CDR2 YYNGEE, per germline. Unmatched junction bases numbered 5, after V lost 1 base and J lost 8 bases. This CDR3 spans 14 amino acids. CDR3 region: CASSVTTGDEKLFF. For the CDR3, the DNA is TGTGCCAGCAGCGTAACTACAGGGGACGAAAAACTGTTTTTT.

This sequence joins TRBV5-1 and TRBJ2-5; D is possibly TRBD2 (6 bases). Trimming took 4 bases from V and 1 from J, leaving 17 bases between them. CDR1 and CDR2 from the germline V gene are SGHRS and YFSETQ. This CDR3 contains 16 residues. The CDR3 DNA is TGCGCCAGCAGCCGGGCCGGGAGCCCCCTCCAAGAGACCCAGTACTTC. Translated, it gives CASSRAGSPLQETQYF.

The chain links TRBV6-5 to TRBJ2-2, with 8 bases aligning to TRBD2. This CDR3 has 15 residues. Germline-derived CDR1 and CDR2 are MNHEY and SVGAGI. V was clipped by 8 bases and J by 4 bases; unmatched bases: 9. The CDR3 region has the DNA TGTGCCAGCCAAGGCGGGCTAGCGGGCACCGGGGAGCTGTTTTTT. This encodes CASQGGLAGTGELFF.

V gene TRBV6-6 combines with J gene TRBJ2-7; 11 bases are shared with TRBD2. Germline CDR1 is MNHNY and CDR2 is SVGAGI (reference sequence). V was pared by 6 bases and J by 5 bases, with 12 bases of the junction left unmatched. The CDR3 totals 16 residues. The CDR3 region is CASSPPTSGRIHEQYF. DNA of the CDR3: TGTGCCAGCAGCCCTCCTACTAGCGGGAGAATCCACGAGCAGTACTTC.

This clone occurred a few times. J is TRBJ1-3 and V is TRBV30; the D gene is possibly TRBD1 (6 bases). V shed 3 bases and J shed 0 bases, with 12 bases lying between them. Germline V gene data show CDR1 as GTSNPN and CDR2 as SVGIG (reference sequence). This CDR3 has 15 amino acids. The CDR3 DNA is TGTGCCTGGAGCGGTACAGGGTCCTCTGGAAACACCATATATTTT. The encoded protein is CAWSGTGSSGNTIYF.

There are a few counts of this clone. The genes are TRBV5-1 and TRBJ1-1; no reliable D call. The CDR3 length is 14 residues. V dropped 4 bases and J dropped 5 bases, with 15 bases sitting between them. The germline V gene has CDR1 SGHRS and CDR2 YFSETQ. The CDR3 sequence is CASSLSEVITEAFF. CDR3 coding DNA: TGCGCCAGCAGCCTATCAGAGGTAATTACTGAAGCTTTCTTT.

The chain employs TRBV29-1 and TRBJ1-2, with 8 bases matching TRBD1. V trimming: 7 bases; J trimming: 6 bases; junction bases outside the gene matches: 10. The CDR3 length is 13 residues. The germline V gene has CDR1 SQVTM and CDR2 ANQGSEA. The CDR3 bases are TGCAGCGCCGGACAGGGAATGTTTGATGGCTACACCTTC. It codes for CSAGQGMFDGYTF.

In regard to this clone: At one boundary the junction diverges from the germline segment, which might be a read error. This chain uses TRBV7-7 with TRBJ2-3, with a weak D call TRBD2 (7 bases). CDR1 is SSHAT, CDR2 FNYEAQ, per germline (reference sequence). CDR3 size: 14 residues. This CDR3 reads CASSLGGLADTQYF. CDR3 sequence (DNA): TGTGCTAGCAGCTTGGGGGGGCTGGCAGATACGCAGTATTTT.

This clone occurred once. In DNA form, the CDR3 reads TGCGCCAGCAGTGCCCTGAGCGGGAGGGCCCCCTACGAGCAGTACTTC. Its translation is CASSALSGRAPYEQYF. The V call is TRBV10-2, the J call TRBJ2-7, with 10 nucleotides matching TRBD2. The V and J ends lost 4 bases and 2 bases, in that order; junction bases with no gene match: 8. The CDR3 loop spans 16 amino acids. The germline gives CDR1 WSHSY, CDR2 SAAADI.

V usage is TRBV4-1 and J usage is TRBJ1-4; unclear D gene. The V end lost 1 base, the J end lost 8 bases, and 8 bases lay between the germline ends. The CDR3 is 13 amino acids. CDR1 is MGHRA, CDR2 YSYEKL, per germline. The CDR3 DNA sequence: TGCGCCAGCAGCCAAGCTCTCCAGGAAAAACTGTTTTTT. Its protein is CASSQALQEKLFF.

About this clone itself: Distinct nucleotide sequences in the sample also encode this CDR3. The chain carries TRBV6-5 and TRBJ2-7, with TRBD1 matching over 11 bases. The CDR3 loop spans 15 amino acids. V shed 0 bases, J shed 3 bases, and the junction held 1 base outside the gene matches. Germline V CDR1 and CDR2: MNHEY, SVGAGI. The CDR3 loop reads CASSYSGQGDYEQYF. Here the CDR3 DNA reads TGTGCCAGCAGTTACTCGGGACAGGGGGACTACGAGCAGTACTTC.

Comment on this clone: Other nucleotide sequences from this sample produce the same CDR3. The chain carries TRBV4-1 and TRBJ1-2; 9 bases align to TRBD1. This CDR3 comprises 15 residues. The germline V gene has CDR1 MGHRA and CDR2 YSYEKL. V shed 0 bases, J shed 4 bases, and the junction held 3 bases outside the gene matches. CDR3 amino acids: CASSQEGQGFYGYTF. The CDR3 bases are TGCGCCAGCAGCCAAGAGGGACAGGGATTCTATGGCTACACCTTC.